The T cell receptor (beta chain) under discussion was sequenced for a study of prognosis after radiotherapy for stage I lung cancer. Background on the study: Participants consisted of stage I non-small cell lung cancer patients, who were enrolled between 2018 and early 2019. Study-wide results and caveats: A drop in unique TCR clone counts was seen after stereotactic body radiation therapy, median around 10,000 versus 6,900. Patients' TRBV and TRBJ gene usage reportedly differed by presence or absence of metastases.

This CDR3 is built from 11 residues. The germline gives CDR1 LNHDA, CDR2 SQIVND (reference sequence). To note about this clonotype: Its specificity is unknown. The junction departs from the called germline gene at one end, perhaps through a read error.

Two-round multiplex PCR, the amplification method, yielded TCR beta CDR3 from genomic DNA. Primers were specific to each TRBV and TRBJ gene in first-round PCR. TCRdb independently ran MiXCR on the multiplex PCR reads; one entry per CDR3 protein. This table has about 21,000 distinct CDR3 sequences, roughly two fifths appearing once. The rearrangement uses TRBV19 and TRBJ2-7; no reliable D call. Material: PBMCs, obtained before or after stereotactic body radiation therapy (not recorded which). The sequence derives from a donor aged 50 or older with non-small cell lung cancer. This CDR3 is CTSSRVSEQYF. The CDR3 DNA reads as TGTACCAGTAGTAGGGTATCCGAGCAGTACTTC.